This T cell receptor beta chain was sequenced for a study of cytomegalovirus exposure and HLA in healthy donors. Germline-derived CDR1 and CDR2 are MNHNS and SASEGT. Trimming stripped 2 bases from V and 3 bases from J, with 7 bases between. CDR3 size: 13 residues. A multiplex PCR was run with 60 Vbeta primers and 13 Jbeta primers. Method: immunoSEQ multiplex PCR; TCRdb's copy keeps in-frame clones and lacks some. Found here are about 300,000 clones, around 86% of them singletons; the top ten hold 3% to 4%. Regarding the study as a whole: Through in vitro validation, a few CMV-associated chains were shown to be specific for CMV antigens.

As regards this clone: As yet, its antigen is unknown.

The source material was PBMCs. The chain is built from TRBV6-1 and TRBJ1-2; D gene uncertain. This TCR was recovered from a man aged 35 to 55 in good health and CMV-seropositive. For the CDR3, the DNA is TGTGCCAGCAGTGAACCCTTAGACTATGGCTACACCTTC. Protein: CASSEPLDYGYTF.